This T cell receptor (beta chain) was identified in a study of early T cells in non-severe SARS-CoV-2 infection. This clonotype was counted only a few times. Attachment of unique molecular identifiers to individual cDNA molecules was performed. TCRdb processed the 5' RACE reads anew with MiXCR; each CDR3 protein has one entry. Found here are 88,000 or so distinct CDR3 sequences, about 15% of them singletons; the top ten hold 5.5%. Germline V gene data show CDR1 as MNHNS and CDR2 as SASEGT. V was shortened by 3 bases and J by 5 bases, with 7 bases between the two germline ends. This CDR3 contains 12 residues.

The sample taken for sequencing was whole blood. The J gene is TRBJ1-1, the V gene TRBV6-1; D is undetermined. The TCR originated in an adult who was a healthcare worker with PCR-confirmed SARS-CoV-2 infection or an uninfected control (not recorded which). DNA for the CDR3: TGTGCCAGCAGTGAGGTGTGGACTGAAGCTTTCTTT. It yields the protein CASSEVWTEAFF.